What follows are 14 T cell receptor beta chains derived from one specimen sequenced in a study of CD8 T cells in Susac syndrome. After extraction with the RNeasy kit, roughly 0.45 to 1 ug of the RNA was reverse transcribed using random hexamers. TCRdb used MiXCR to reprocess the immunoSEQ multiplex PCR reads, holding one entry per CDR3 protein. The sample shows 140,000 or so distinct CDR3 sequences, approximately 95% of them seen only once. Sequenced input: CD4+ T cells from PBMCs. The receptors stem from a human donor with multiple sclerosis.

This clonotype has a handful of counts. The J gene is TRBJ2-7, the V gene TRBV6-1, with 10 bases matching TRBD1. With 6 bases clipped from V and 6 bases from J, the junction kept 8 bases outside the gene matches. Germline V gene sequence: CDR1 MNHNS, CDR2 SASEGT. The CDR3 runs to 14 residues. The CDR3 is CASSAPGQGFEQYF. The CDR3 bases are TGTGCCAGCAGCGCGCCGGGACAGGGGTTCGAGCAGTACTTC.

V is TRBV12-3 or TRBV12-4 and J is TRBJ2-7, with 9 bases lining up with TRBD2. This CDR3 has 14 amino acids. V was clipped by 5 bases and J by 2 bases; unmatched bases: 4. The CDR3 is CASSRLAATYEQYF. DNA of the CDR3: TGTGCCAGCAGTCGACTAGCGGCCACCTACGAGCAGTACTTC.

The V gene is TRBV3-1, the J gene TRBJ2-7; unclear D gene. Germline V gene lookup returns CDR1 LGHDT and CDR2 YNNKEL (reference sequence). The CDR3 sequence is 11 residues long. V was shortened by 3 bases and J by 7 bases, with 7 bases between the two germline ends. CDR3 sequence reads: CASSQAGEQYF. The CDR3 nucleotides read TGTGCCAGCAGCCAGGCAGGAGAGCAGTACTTC.

V gene TRBV20-1 combines with J gene TRBJ2-1; perhaps TRBD2 as D (6 bases). From germline, CDR1 is DFQATT and CDR2 SNEGSKA (reference sequence). CDR3 size: 14 residues. V was clipped by 1 base and J by 7 bases, with 14 bases between them. CDR3 amino acids: CSARGVGLKNEQFF. The DNA for the CDR3 is TGCAGTGCTAGAGGTGTGGGACTTAAAAATGAGCAGTTCTTC.

The rearrangement uses TRBV9 and TRBJ2-1; D gene ambiguous. Trimming took 0 bases from V and 0 from J, leaving 7 bases between them. Per the germline V gene, CDR1 is SGDLS and CDR2 is YYNGEE. The CDR3 is made up of 15 amino acids. The CDR3 sequence is CASSVAVNSYNEQFF. For the CDR3, the DNA is TGTGCCAGCAGCGTAGCGGTTAACTCCTACAATGAGCAGTTCTTC.

This rearrangement joins TRBV20-1 to TRBJ2-3; the D is unclear. V lost 3 bases and J 0 bases, leaving 10 bases between the germline ends. The length of the CDR3 is 14 residues. Germline V CDR1 and CDR2: DFQATT, SNEGSKA (reference sequence). CDR3 sequence: CSASQSPSTDTQYF. The DNA for the CDR3 is TGCAGTGCTAGCCAGTCCCCAAGCACAGATACGCAGTATTTT.

This chain connects TRBV3-1 to TRBJ1-1, with D unclear. CDR1 is LGHDT, CDR2 YNNKEL, per germline (reference sequence). This CDR3 has 13 amino acids. Trimming removed 1 base from V and 1 base from J, with 4 bases in between. CDR3 in DNA: TGTGCCAGCAGCCAAGGGCCGAACACTGAAGCTTTCTTT. Residues: CASSQGPNTEAFF.

The rearrangement uses TRBV9 and TRBJ2-5; D perhaps matches TRBD2 (6 bases). The CDR3 sequence is 14 residues long. Trimming left V 3 bases short and J 0 bases short, with 9 bases between. The germline V gene encodes CDR1 SGDLS and CDR2 YYNGEE. For the CDR3, the DNA is TGTGCCAGCAGCGCTGGGGACTACCAAGAGACCCAGTACTTC. This sequence encodes CASSAGDYQETQYF.

This sequence joins TRBV7-9 and TRBJ2-7; D is ambiguous. CDR1 is SEHNR, CDR2 FQNEAQ, per germline (reference sequence). The CDR3 runs to 15 residues. The V end lost 0 bases, the J end lost 0 bases, and 9 bases lay between the germline ends. CDR3 nucleotides: TGTGCCAGCAGCTTAGCCCCTACTCGCTCCTACGAGCAGTACTTC. The encoded protein is CASSLAPTRSYEQYF. The whole variable domain, remainder taken from reference TRBV7-9 and TRBJ2-7, is DTGVSQNPRHKITKRGQNVTFRCDPISEHNRLYWYRQTLGQGPEFLTYFQNEAQLEKSRLLSDRFSAERPKGSFSTLEIQRTEQGDSAMYLCASSLAPTRSYEQYFGPGTRLTVT.

The chain employs TRBV28 and TRBJ1-1, with a tentative D call TRBD1 (5 bases). The CDR3 runs 16 residues. Trimming took 1 base from V and 6 from J, leaving 18 bases between them. Germline V CDR1 and CDR2: MDHEN, SYDVKM. The CDR3 sequence is CASSLFVRQGKAEAFF. The DNA for the CDR3 is TGTGCCAGCAGTTTATTCGTCCGGCAGGGTAAGGCTGAAGCTTTCTTT.

The rearrangement links TRBV20-1 to TRBJ2-1; 8 nucleotides match TRBD2. V shed 1 base and J 6 bases; nucleotides not matched to a gene: 8. The CDR3 totals 15 residues. Germline CDR1 reads DFQATT; CDR2 reads SNEGSKA (reference sequence). CDR3 protein: CSARVGWGLVNEQFF. CDR3 sequence (DNA): TGCAGTGCTAGAGTAGGATGGGGACTAGTCAATGAGCAGTTCTTC.

The chain combines TRBV7-8 with TRBJ2-3, with D perhaps TRBD2 (6 bases). V shed 5 bases and J shed 1 base, with 16 bases lying between them. This CDR3 is 16 amino acids long. Germline V gene lookup returns CDR1 SGHVS and CDR2 FQNEAQ. CDR3 in amino acids: CASSVAGFSRTDTQYF. The DNA for the CDR3 is TGTGCCAGCAGCGTCGCGGGATTTTCCCGCACAGATACGCAGTATTTT.

The rearrangement joins TRBV20-1 to TRBJ2-7; either TRBD1 or TRBD2 may fit D (5 bases each). The CDR3 extends over 12 amino acids. Germline V gene data show CDR1 as DFQATT and CDR2 as SNEGSKA (reference sequence). Trimming stripped 7 bases from V and 0 bases from J, with 10 bases between. CDR3 loop: CSGRGNSYEQYF. CDR3 coding DNA: TGCAGTGGTCGGGGCAACTCCTACGAGCAGTACTTC.

The chain combines TRBV9 with TRBJ2-1; 12 nucleotides line up with TRBD2. CDR3 length: 15 residues. Germline V gene sequence: CDR1 SGDLS, CDR2 YYNGEE. With V trimmed by 3 bases and J by 8 bases, 6 bases remained unmatched. CDR3 sequence: CASSASGRGAHEQFF. CDR3 in DNA: TGTGCCAGCAGCGCTAGCGGGAGGGGGGCGCATGAGCAGTTCTTC.